The 11 T cell receptor beta chains below come from one sample, sequenced in a study of T-cell reconstitution after alpha-beta-depleted transplantation in children. A library of TCRbeta sequences, prepared with unique molecular identifiers, was generated. In TCRdb, the PCR reads were re-called with MiXCR into one record per CDR3 protein. The sample carries about 580,000 distinct CDR3 sequences, 23% recorded once. The material was PBMCs, mostly from graft donor cells, obtained 360 days after TCRalphabeta/CD19-depleted stem cell transplant. The receptors shown here come from a boy less than two years old who had a stem cell transplant for acute myeloid leukemia, so the T cells may come from the graft donor.

This clonotype has ten or more counts. The rearrangement joins TRBV29-1 to TRBJ2-7; the D gene could be TRBD1 or TRBD2 (5 bases each). The CDR3 totals 13 residues. Trimming removed 3 bases at V and 4 bases at J, with 13 bases between. Per germline, CDR1 SQVTM and CDR2 ANQGSEA. CDR3 amino acids: CSVEGNWGYEQYF. The CDR3 DNA follows: TGCAGCGTTGAGGGCAATTGGGGGTACGAGCAGTACTTC.

This clonotype was seen more than once but under ten times. The DNA of the CDR3 is TGCAGTGCTCGAGGACATCCGAACACCGGGGAGCTGTTTTTT. The encoded protein is CSARGHPNTGELFF. The chain couples TRBV20-1 to TRBJ2-2; perhaps TRBD1 as D (5 bases). Germline V lookup: CDR1 DFQATT, CDR2 SNEGSKA (reference sequence). V lost 5 bases and J 0 bases, leaving 10 bases between the germline ends. The CDR3 length is 14 residues.

The chain uses TRBV20-1 and TRBJ2-1, with a possible D match to TRBD2 (5 bases). Between the trimmed V and J ends, which lost 3 bases and 5 bases, there was a span of 11 bases. CDR3 length equals 13 residues. The V gene's germline CDR1 is DFQATT and CDR2 SNEGSKA (reference sequence). The CDR3 DNA follows: TGCAGTGCTAGGATGGCCGGGGACAATGAGCAGTTCTTC. Its translation: CSARMAGDNEQFF.

This clonotype was seen ten or more times. This chain uses TRBV20-1 with TRBJ2-7; either TRBD1 or TRBD2 may supply D (6 bases each). With 0 bases removed from V and 1 base from J, the gap between germline ends came to 13 bases. CDR3 size: 15 residues. The germline CDR1 and CDR2 sequences are DFQATT and SNEGSKA (reference sequence). Here the CDR3 reads CSAREGGWLSYEQYV. The CDR3 DNA reads TGCAGTGCTAGAGAGGGGGGCTGGTTATCCTACGAGCAGTACGTC.

V and J are TRBV5-5 and TRBJ1-1; no firm D call. The CDR3 is 11 amino acids. Germline loops: CDR1 SGHKS, CDR2 YYEKEE (reference sequence). V lost 4 bases, J lost 6 bases, and 7 bases lay in between. The CDR3: CASSRSSEAFF. The DNA of the CDR3 is TGTGCCAGCAGCCGGTCCTCTGAAGCTTTCTTT.

This sequence joins TRBV29-1 and TRBJ2-5, with a weak D call TRBD1 (6 bases). Germline CDR1 is SQVTM and CDR2 is ANQGSEA. The CDR3 has 15 amino acids. V lost 6 bases, J lost 2 bases, and 19 bases lay in between. CDR3 bases: TGCAGCGTGGATCGAACGGACAGCCCTCAAGAGACCCAGTACTTC. This translates into CSVDRTDSPQETQYF.

This clonotype showed up just a few times. V gene TRBV20-1 combines with J gene TRBJ2-3; D is possibly TRBD1 (7 bases). The germline CDR1 and CDR2 sequences are DFQATT and SNEGSKA (reference sequence). This CDR3 has 15 residues. The V gene lost 0 bases and the J gene lost 1 base, with 11 bases spanning the gap. For the CDR3, the DNA is TGCAGTGCTAGAGATGGAGGGACAGGCACAGATACGCAGTATTTT. This encodes CSARDGGTGTDTQYF.

The chain combines TRBV7-2 with TRBJ2-7; 11 bases align to TRBD2. CDR3 size: 19 residues. In germline, CDR1 is SGHTA, CDR2 FQGNSA. V shed 0 bases and J 2 bases; nucleotides not matched to a gene: 12. The CDR3 coding sequence is TGTGCCAGCAGCTTAGCCCCCTTAGGACTAGCGGGTCTCACCTACGAGCAGTACTTC. It codes for CASSLAPLGLAGLTYEQYF.

This clonotype appeared a few times. The gene calls are TRBV6-2 or TRBV6-3 and TRBJ2-7, with TRBD1 matching 7 bases. With V trimmed by 2 bases and J by 6 bases, 4 bases remained unmatched. Germline values: CDR1 MNHEY, CDR2 SVGEGT. This CDR3 spans 13 amino acids. The CDR3 nucleotides are TGTGCCAGCAGTTACCAGGGGGTCGGCGAGCAGTACTTC. Its translation: CASSYQGVGEQYF.

This clonotype was recorded only once. The chain couples TRBV10-3 to TRBJ2-1, with 11 bases matching TRBD2. The V gene end was trimmed by 6 bases and the J gene end by 5 bases; junction bases not matched to a gene: 9. Germline V gives CDR1 ENHRY, CDR2 SYGVKD. This CDR3 region has 16 residues. The CDR3, as DNA: TGTGCCATCAGCAACTTAGCGGGGGGGCTTAACAATGAGCAGTTCTTC. The encoded protein is CAISNLAGGLNNEQFF.

In this sample, this clonotype turned up many times. The rearrangement uses TRBV24-1 and TRBJ2-1; 7 positions match TRBD1. The trim removed 1 base at V and 5 bases at J, leaving 4 bases unmatched. The CDR3 spans 15 residues. The V gene's germline CDR1 is KGHDR and CDR2 SFDVKD. The CDR3 sequence: CATSDFRTGHNEQFF. In nucleotides, the CDR3 is TGTGCCACCAGTGATTTCCGGACAGGACACAATGAGCAGTTCTTC.